This section outlines one TCR beta chain sequence together with its context. The antigen remains undetermined. This sample was taken from a study of PD-1 blockade in classical Hodgkin lymphoma. Study-level findings and limits: CD4+ TCR diversity, unlike CD8+, rose significantly by C4D1. Complete responders' diversity at baseline resembled that of newly diagnosed patients. Reported findings placed baseline TCR diversity lower in newly diagnosed patients (compared with healthy donors).

This CDR3 region has 15 residues. CDR1 and CDR2 from the germline V gene are MNHEY and SVGAGI. Trimming left V 2 bases short and J 1 base short, with 11 bases between. TCRdb's table, derived via immunoSEQ multiplex PCR, lists solely in-frame clones and lacks some. The sample consists of about 20,000 clones, approximately 84% of them appearing once. The time point is: cycle 4 day 1 (C4D1), after 5 to 7 weeks of nivolumab. Patients all relapsed after autologous stem cell transplantation, and there was variation in brentuximab vedotin exposure. PBMCs were thawed, and CD8+ T cells were then isolated from them by magnetic negative selection. Responses achieved at best were complete response, partial response or progressive disease.

The J gene is TRBJ1-1, the V gene TRBV6-5; D is uncertain. Sequenced here: CD8+ T cells from blood, sampled before the fourth cycle of nivolumab. The TCR originated in a human donor with classical Hodgkin lymphoma. The chain's CDR3 is CASSYIWGSNTEAFF. The DNA of the CDR3 is TGTGCCAGCAGTTACATTTGGGGATCGAACACTGAAGCTTTCTTT.